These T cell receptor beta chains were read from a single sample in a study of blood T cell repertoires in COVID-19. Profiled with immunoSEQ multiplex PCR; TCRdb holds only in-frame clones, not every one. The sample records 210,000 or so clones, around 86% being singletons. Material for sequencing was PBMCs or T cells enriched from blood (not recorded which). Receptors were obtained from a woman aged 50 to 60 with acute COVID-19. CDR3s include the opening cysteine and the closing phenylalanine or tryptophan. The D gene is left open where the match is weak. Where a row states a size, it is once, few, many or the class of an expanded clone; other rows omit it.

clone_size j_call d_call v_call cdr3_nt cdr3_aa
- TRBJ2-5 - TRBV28 TGTGCCAGCAGTTTGGGGGGCCAAGAGACCCAGTACTTC CASSLGGQETQYF
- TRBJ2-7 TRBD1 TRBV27 TGTGCCAGCAGTCCGAACACACAGGGGGCCCACGAGCAGTACTTC CASSPNTQGAHEQYF
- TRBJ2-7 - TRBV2 TGTGCCAGCAGTCTCACACCCTACGAGCAGTACTTC CASSLTPYEQYF
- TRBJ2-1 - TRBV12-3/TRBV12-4 TGTGCCAGCAGCGAGGGACAAAAGCAGTTCTTC CASSEGQKQFF
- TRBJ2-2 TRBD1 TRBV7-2 TGTGCCAGCAGCTTCGCAGGGGGCTATAACACCGGGGAGCTGTTTTTT CASSFAGGYNTGELFF
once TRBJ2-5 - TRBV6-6 TGTGCCAGCAGCCCCCGGGATAGCGGAAGAAGAGAGACCCAGTACTTC CASSPRDSGRRETQYF
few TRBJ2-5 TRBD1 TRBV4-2 TGTGCCAGCAGCCAAGACTTTCCAGGGGGCTATGAGACCCAGTACTTC CASSQDFPGGYETQYF
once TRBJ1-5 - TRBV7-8 TGTGCCAGCACCTCAAGGTCGGGTTTTAGCAATCAGCCCCAGCATTTT CASTSRSGFSNQPQHF
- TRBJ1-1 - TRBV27 TGTGCCAGCAGATCAGCGGGAAGAATCCTCATGAACACTGAAGCTTTCTTT CASRSAGRILMNTEAFF
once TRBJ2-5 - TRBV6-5 TGTGCCAGCAGTTACTCGTATGGGGGCGTCGGGGAGACCCAGTACTTC CASSYSYGGVGETQYF
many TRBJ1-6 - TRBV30 TGTGCCTGGAGTTTCCCGAATTCACCCCTCCACTTT CAWSFPNSPLHF
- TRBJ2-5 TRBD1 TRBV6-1 TGTGCCAGCAGTGAACGCCGGGACAGCCAAGAGACCCAGTACTTC CASSERRDSQETQYF
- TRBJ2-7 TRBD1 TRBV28 TGTGCCAGCAGATCAGGGGGTCCCCGCTACGAGCAGTACTTC CASRSGGPRYEQYF
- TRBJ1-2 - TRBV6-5 TGTGCCAGCAGTTCTGATCCGGGACAAGCTTCCTATGGCTACACCTTC CASSSDPGQASYGYTF
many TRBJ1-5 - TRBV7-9 TGTGCCAGCAGCTTAGGCGGATATAGCAATCAGCCCCAGCATTTT CASSLGGYSNQPQHF
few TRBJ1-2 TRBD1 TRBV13 TGTGCCAGCAGCTTAGGGTCAGGGGGCTATAATGGCTACACCTTC CASSLGSGGYNGYTF
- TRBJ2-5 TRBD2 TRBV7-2 TGTGCCAGCAGCTTCACCGGGACTAGCGGGGGCGGGACCCAGTACTTC CASSFTGTSGGGTQYF
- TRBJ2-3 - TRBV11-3 TGTGCCAGCAGCTTGGGAGCTAGCACAGATACGCAGTATTTT CASSLGASTDTQYF
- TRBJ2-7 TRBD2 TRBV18 TGTGCCAGCTCACCACGTTCCGCTAGCGGGGGCTACGAGCAGTACTTC CASSPRSASGGYEQYF
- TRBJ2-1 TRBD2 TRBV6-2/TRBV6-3 TGTGCCAGCAGTTACTCCCCAGCGGGGGGGATCTACAATGAGCAGTTCTTC CASSYSPAGGIYNEQFF
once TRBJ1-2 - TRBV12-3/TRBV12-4 TGTGCCAGCAGTTTTGAAATCGGTGGCTACACCTTC CASSFEIGGYTF
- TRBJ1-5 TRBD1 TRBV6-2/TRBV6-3 TGTGCCAGCAGTTACAACAGGGGAGGTCAGCCCCAGCATTTT CASSYNRGGQPQHF
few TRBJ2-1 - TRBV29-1 TGCAGCGTTCAGGGGGGTCAGTACAATGAGCAGTTCTTC CSVQGGQYNEQFF
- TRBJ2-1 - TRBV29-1 TGCAGCGGCCCCTCCACAGGGAATGAGCAGTTCTTC CSGPSTGNEQFF
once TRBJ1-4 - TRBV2 TGTGCCAGCAGTGAAAGCGCACAAGGGAGGGAAAAACTGTTTTTT CASSESAQGREKLFF
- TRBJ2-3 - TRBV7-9 TGTGCCAGCAGCTTAGACGGAGGCACAGATACGCAGTATTTT CASSLDGGTDTQYF
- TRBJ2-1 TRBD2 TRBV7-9 TGTGCCAGCAGCTTGGAGCGGAGCGGGGGGGATGAGCAGTTCTTC CASSLERSGGDEQFF
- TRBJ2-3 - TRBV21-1 TGTGCCAGCATCCACGGTGGGATGGCTAGCGGGGGGCTACATTGCACAGATACGCAGTATTTT CASIHGGMASGGLHCTDTQYF
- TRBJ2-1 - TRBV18 TGTGCCAGCTCACCAATCAGGGCAGACGAGCAGTTCTTC CASSPIRADEQFF
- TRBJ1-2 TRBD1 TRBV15 TGTGCCACCAGCAGTTTCAGTCAGGGGGACAACTATGGCTACACCTTC CATSSFSQGDNYGYTF
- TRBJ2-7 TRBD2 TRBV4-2 TGTGCCAGCAGTCAAGTCCTAGCGGGAGGGCTAGACTACGAGCAGTACTTC CASSQVLAGGLDYEQYF
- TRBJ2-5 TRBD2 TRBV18 TGTGCCAGCTCAGCAACAATACTAGCGGGGGTCCAAGAGACCCAGTACTTC CASSATILAGVQETQYF
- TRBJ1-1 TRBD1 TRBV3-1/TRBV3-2 TGTGCCAGCAGCCAGAATGACAGGGGGAACACTGAAGCTTTCTTT CASSQNDRGNTEAFF
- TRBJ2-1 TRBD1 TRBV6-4 TGTGCCAGCAGTGGTGACAGGGGGCTCTACAATGAGCAGTTCTTC CASSGDRGLYNEQFF
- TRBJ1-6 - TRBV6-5 TGTGCCAGCAGTTCGGCGGGACCTTTTAATTCACCCCTCCACTTT CASSSAGPFNSPLHF
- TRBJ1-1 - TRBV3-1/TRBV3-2 TGTGCCAGCAGCCCACCCCCTACAGGGAACACTGAAGCTTTCTTT CASSPPPTGNTEAFF
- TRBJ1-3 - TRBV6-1 TGTGCCAGCAGTGAAGCAGCGGGACCTGGAAACACCATATATTTT CASSEAAGPGNTIYF
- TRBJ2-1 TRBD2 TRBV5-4 TGTGCCAGCAGCCCGACTAGCGGGACCCTCAATGAGCAGTTCTTC CASSPTSGTLNEQFF
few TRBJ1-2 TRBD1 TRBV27 TGTGCCAGCAGTTCTGCCGGGACAGGGAGCTATGGCTACACCTTC CASSSAGTGSYGYTF
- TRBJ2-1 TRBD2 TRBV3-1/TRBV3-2 TGTGCCAGCAGCCAAGTCAGCGGGGTGAGCTACAATGAGCAGTTCTTC CASSQVSGVSYNEQFF
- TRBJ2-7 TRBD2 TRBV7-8 TGTGCCAGCAGCTTAGCTCAGACTAGCGGGATTTACTACGAGCAGTACTTC CASSLAQTSGIYYEQYF
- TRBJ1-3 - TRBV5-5 TGTGCCAGCAGCTTTCCCCAGGGAAACTCTGGAAACACCATATATTTT CASSFPQGNSGNTIYF
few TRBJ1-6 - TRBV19 TGTGCCAGTAGTATCTTCCAGGGAAGGCGGCCCCTCCACTTT CASSIFQGRRPLHF
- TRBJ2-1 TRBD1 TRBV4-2 TGTGCCAGCAGCCCTGACACAGGGGTAAGGAATGAGCAGTTCTTC CASSPDTGVRNEQFF
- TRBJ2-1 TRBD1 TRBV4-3 TGCGCCAGCAGCCAAGATCAATGGAGCACCCTACGGGACAGGGGTATTGATGAGCAGTTCTTC CASSQDQWSTLRDRGIDEQFF
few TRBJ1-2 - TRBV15 TGTGCCACCAGCAGAGTCTTGAAGGACAGACGCCGCTTC CATSRVLKDRRRF
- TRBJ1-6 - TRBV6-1 TGTGCCAGCAGTGAATCCAGGGTCTCTAATTCACCCCTCCACTTT CASSESRVSNSPLHF
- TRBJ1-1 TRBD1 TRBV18 TGTGCCAGCTCACCCGTACAGGGGGAAGCTTTCTTT CASSPVQGEAFF
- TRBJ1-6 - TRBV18 TGTGCCAGCTCACCTCTAGAGGTCAATTCACCCCTCCACTTT CASSPLEVNSPLHF
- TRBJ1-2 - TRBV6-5 TGTGCCAGCAGTCTCACGGGGGACTATGGCTACACCTTC CASSLTGDYGYTF
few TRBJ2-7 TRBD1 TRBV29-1 TGCAGCGTTGAGGGACAGGGGGGGTTATACGAGCAGTACTTC CSVEGQGGLYEQYF
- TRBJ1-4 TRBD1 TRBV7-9 TGTGCCAGCAGGAGTCAGGGGGGAGCTAATGAAAAACTGTTTTTT CASRSQGGANEKLFF
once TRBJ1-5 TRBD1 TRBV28 TGTGCCAGCAGTTTGCCAGGGGGTAGCAATCAGCCCCAGCATTTT CASSLPGGSNQPQHF
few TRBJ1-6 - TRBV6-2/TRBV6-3 TGTGCCAGCAGCCCAGCCCACCGAAATTCACCCCTCCACTTT CASSPAHRNSPLHF
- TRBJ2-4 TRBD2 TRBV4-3 TGCGCCAGCCGGACGGAAGCGGGGAAAAACATTCAGTACTTC CASRTEAGKNIQYF
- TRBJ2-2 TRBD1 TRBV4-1 TGCGCCAGCAGCCAAGACCGACAGGGTGGCACCGGGGAGCTGTTTTTT CASSQDRQGGTGELFF
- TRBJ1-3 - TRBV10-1 TGCGCCAGCAGTGAGTCGAGTAGGAAGGTCGGGAGGGACACCATATATTTT CASSESSRKVGRDTIYF